The 17 T cell receptor beta chains listed next were all sequenced from one sample in a study of T cells in Graves' hyperthyroidism and ophthalmopathy. Using RNA transcripts as the source, TCR beta CDR3 regions were amplified. The study used the HTBI primer set for a first-round RT-PCR of the TCR CDR3. TCRdb re-analysed the multiplex PCR reads in MiXCR, keeping a single row per CDR3 protein. The profile shows under 400,000 distinct CDR3 sequences, less than 15% of them singletons. Sequenced: blood. The receptors stem from a woman aged 18-29 years with Graves' hyperthyroidism.

This clonotype showed up many times. The chain couples TRBV29-1 to TRBJ2-6; 7 nucleotides agree with TRBD1. CDR1 is SQVTM, CDR2 ANQGSEA, per germline. CDR3 length equals 16 residues. The V segment lost 1 base and the J segment 0 bases; nucleotides outside the gene matches: 3. The CDR3 sequence: CSVEGDRGSGANVLTF. DNA for the CDR3: TGCAGCGTTGAAGGGGACAGAGGCTCTGGGGCCAACGTCCTGACTTTC.

Many counts were recorded for this clonotype. The rearrangement joins TRBV12-3 or TRBV12-4 to TRBJ1-2, with TRBD1 matching over 7 bases. The CDR3 is 14 residues long. V was pared by 3 bases and J by 8 bases, with 9 bases of the junction left unmatched. The CDR3 DNA reads TGTGCCAGCAGTTTCCCCGGGAGGGGGCTCGGCTACACCTTC. Protein sequence: CASSFPGRGLGYTF.

Many counts were recorded for this clonotype. The CDR3 spells CSAVGNPNQPQHF. The CDR3 coding sequence is TGCAGTGCTGTGGGCAATCCCAATCAGCCCCAGCATTTT. This chain joins TRBV20-1 and TRBJ1-5; D gene ambiguous. CDR1 and CDR2 from the germline V gene are DFQATT and SNEGSKA (reference sequence). This CDR3 has 13 amino acids. Between the trimmed V and J ends, which lost 5 bases and 3 bases, there was a span of 11 bases.

There are many counts of this clonotype. The chain links TRBV24-1 to TRBJ2-7, with TRBD2 identical over 8 bases. Germline V CDR1 and CDR2: KGHDR, SFDVKD. The CDR3 length is 14 residues. With V trimmed by 2 bases and J by 5 bases, 4 bases remained unmatched. The CDR3 DNA reads as TGTGCCACCAGTGATTCGACTAGCGCCAACGAGCAGTACTTC. Encoded protein: CATSDSTSANEQYF.

This clonotype was counted at least ten times. The genes are TRBV12-3 or TRBV12-4 and TRBJ1-2; maybe TRBD1 (5 bases). V lost 10 bases and J 1 base, leaving 10 bases between the germline ends. The CDR3 spans 12 residues. The CDR3 DNA sequence: TGTGCCACCCGACAGAATAACTATGGCTACACCTTC. As protein: CATRQNNYGYTF.

In this sample, this clonotype turned up many times. The chain couples TRBV9 to TRBJ1-6; D not certain. Germline loops: CDR1 SGDLS, CDR2 YYNGEE. Trimming took off 0 bases at V and 7 bases at J, with 5 bases between the two ends. The CDR3 has 13 residues. The CDR3 DNA reads TGTGCCAGCAGCGTAGGGGTCAATTCACCCCTCCACTTT. Translated: CASSVGVNSPLHF.

This clonotype showed up many times. The chain links TRBV24-1 to TRBJ1-1; no reliable D call. V shed 7 bases and J shed 6 bases, with 11 bases lying between them. This CDR3 is built from 12 residues. CDR1 and CDR2 (germline): KGHDR, SFDVKD. The CDR3, as DNA: TGTGCCACCAGGGACGGCGGTGCTGAAGCTTTCTTT. Residues: CATRDGGAEAFF.

CDR3 in DNA: TGTGCCAGCAGTCCATGGACAGGGGAGACTGAAGCTTTCTTT. Translating it yields CASSPWTGETEAFF. This chain connects TRBV28 to TRBJ1-1, with 9 bases fitting TRBD1. The CDR3 length is 14 residues. V lost 5 bases to trimming and J lost 5 bases; unmatched junction nucleotides: 6. Germline CDR1 MDHEN, CDR2 SYDVKM.

With regard to this clonotype: A single base separates this from a much larger clone, so it may be a read error. Without the conserved terminal phenylalanine or tryptophan, this CDR3 likely stems from a read error. The CDR3 sequence is CASSAQSSYEQYL. For the CDR3, the DNA is TGTGCCAGCTCGGCGCAGAGCTCCTACGAGCAGTACCTC. The V call is TRBV6-2 or TRBV6-3, the J call TRBJ2-7; D remains ambiguous. The V end was cut by 8 bases, the J end by 0 bases, with 11 bases between. Germline assignment: CDR1 MNHEY and CDR2 SVGEGT. This CDR3 is 13 amino acids long.

The chain is built from TRBV5-1 and TRBJ2-7; no clear D gene. CDR3 size: 14 residues. Trimming cost V 0 bases and J 3 bases, with 10 bases left between them. Germline assignment: CDR1 SGHRS and CDR2 YFSETQ. DNA of the CDR3: TGCGCCAGCAGCTTGGAACCTGACGTCTACGAGCAGTACTTC. Protein: CASSLEPDVYEQYF.

This clonotype was counted once. The chain couples TRBV7-8 to TRBJ1-6; tentative D call: TRBD1 (6 bases). Trimming left V 7 bases short and J 7 bases short, with 17 bases between. CDR3 size: 15 residues. The V gene's germline CDR1 is SGHVS and CDR2 FQNEAQ. This CDR3 reads CASNSHFGTNSPLHF. CDR3 nucleotide sequence: TGTGCCAGCAACTCCCACTTCGGGACAAATTCACCCCTCCACTTT.

This clonotype was counted ten times or more. CDR3 region: CASSLSATGALETQYF. The CDR3 region has the DNA TGTGCCAGCAGCTTATCTGCTACGGGAGCCCTGGAGACCCAGTACTTC. The rearrangement uses TRBV11-1 and TRBJ2-5; possible D gene TRBD2, 6 bases. Germline V gives CDR1 SGHAT, CDR2 FQDESV (reference sequence). The V end lost 2 bases, the J end lost 5 bases, and 18 bases lay between the germline ends. The CDR3 runs 16 residues. Based on the CDR3 plus reference TRBV11-1 and TRBJ2-5, the full variable domain is EAEVAQSPRYKITEKSQAVAFWCDPISGHATLYWYRQILGQGPELLVQFQDESVVDDSQLPKDRFSAERLKGVDSTLKIQPAELGDSAMYLCASSLSATGALETQYFGPGTRLLVL.

In this sample, this clonotype turned up many times. The chain links TRBV2 to TRBJ2-1; 9 nucleotides match TRBD1. The J segment lost 2 bases and the V segment lost 5 bases, leaving 1 base of the junction unmatched. CDR3 size: 14 residues. CDR1 is SNHLY, CDR2 FYNNEI, per germline. The CDR3 DNA is TGTGCCAGCAGTAGGGACAGGGCCTACAATGAGCAGTTCTTC. Residues: CASSRDRAYNEQFF.

This clonotype was counted ten times or more. V gene TRBV3-1 combines with J gene TRBJ2-7; 7 bases agree with TRBD1. CDR1 and CDR2 from the germline V gene are LGHDT and YNNKEL (reference sequence). The length of the CDR3 is 14 residues. V was pared by 4 bases and J by 2 bases, with 5 bases of the junction left unmatched. The CDR3 region is CASSRDSRAYEQYF. CDR3 in DNA: TGTGCCAGCAGCCGGGACAGTCGAGCCTACGAGCAGTACTTC.

In its sample, this clonotype was seen many times. The chain recombines TRBV18 with TRBJ2-2; D perhaps matches TRBD2 (5 bases). The CDR3 runs to 15 residues. Per germline, CDR1 KGHSH and CDR2 LQKENI. V was cut by 2 bases and J by 14 bases, with 21 bases left in between. The CDR3 here is CASSPRMDGDPGLFF. The CDR3 DNA reads as TGTGCCAGCTCACCAAGAATGGACGGCGACCCGGGACTGTTTTTT.

In regard to this clonotype: A much larger clone sits a single nucleotide away, making a read error possible. V and J are TRBV27 and TRBJ1-2; perhaps TRBD1 as D (5 bases). This CDR3 region has 13 residues. Trimming took off 3 bases at V and 10 bases at J, with 15 bases between the two ends. Germline lookup yields CDR1 MNHEY and CDR2 SMNVEV (reference sequence). CDR3 DNA: TGTGCCAGCAGTTTGCCCACAGGTTTCGACTACACCTTC. As protein: CASSLPTGFDYTF.

The chain has TRBV3-1 and TRBJ2-1; no clear D gene. Germline CDR1 and CDR2: LGHDT and YNNKEL (reference sequence). This CDR3 spans 14 amino acids. V was pared by 0 bases and J by 6 bases, with 9 bases between. The CDR3 protein is CASSQDRASNEQFF. CDR3 DNA sequence: TGTGCCAGCAGCCAAGATAGGGCTAGCAATGAGCAGTTCTTC.